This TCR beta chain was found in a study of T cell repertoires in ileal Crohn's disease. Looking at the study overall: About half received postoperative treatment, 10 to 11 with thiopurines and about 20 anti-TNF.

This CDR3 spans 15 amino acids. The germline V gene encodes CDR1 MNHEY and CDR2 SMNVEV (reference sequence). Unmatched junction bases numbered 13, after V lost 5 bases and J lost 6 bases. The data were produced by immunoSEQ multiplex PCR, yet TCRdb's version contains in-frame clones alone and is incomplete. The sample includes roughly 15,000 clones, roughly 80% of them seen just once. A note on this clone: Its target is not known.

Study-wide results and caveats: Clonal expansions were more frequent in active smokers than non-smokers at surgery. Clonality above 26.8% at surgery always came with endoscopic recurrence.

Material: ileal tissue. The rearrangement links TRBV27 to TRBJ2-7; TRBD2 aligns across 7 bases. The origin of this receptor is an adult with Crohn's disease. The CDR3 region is CASSPPSAGAFEQYF. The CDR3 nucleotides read TGTGCCAGCAGTCCCCCATCCGCGGGAGCATTCGAGCAGTACTTC.